This passage covers 11 T cell receptor beta chains from one sample sequenced in a study of early T cells in non-severe SARS-CoV-2 infection. MiXCR was run by TCRdb on the 5' RACE reads, yielding one entry per CDR3 protein. The sample lists 80,000 to 95,000 distinct CDR3 sequences, approximately 14% occurring once. Sequencing input: whole blood. All receptors come from an adult who was a healthcare worker with PCR-confirmed SARS-CoV-2 infection or an uninfected control (not recorded which).

The genes are TRBV7-2 and TRBJ1-2; D is undetermined. CDR1 and CDR2 from the germline V gene are SGHTA and FQGNSA. The CDR3 covers 12 residues. Trimming left V 10 bases short and J 3 bases short, with 12 bases between. CDR3: CAITEIYYGYTF. In DNA, the CDR3 is TGTGCCATCACAGAGATCTACTATGGCTACACCTTC.

The V and J genes are TRBV14 and TRBJ1-4, with D unresolved. The CDR3 extends over 14 amino acids. Germline CDR1 SGHDN, CDR2 FVKESK. Trimming cost V 4 bases and J 7 bases, with 13 bases left between them. The CDR3 region has the DNA TGTGCCAGCAGCCTACGAGCTCTTCCTGAAAAACTGTTTTTT. Its protein product is CASSLRALPEKLFF.

This clonotype showed up just a few times. This rearrangement joins TRBV28 to TRBJ1-1; D not certain. The V end lost 3 bases, the J end lost 3 bases, and 8 bases lay between the germline ends. Germline V gives CDR1 MDHEN, CDR2 SYDVKM. This CDR3 region has 13 residues. This CDR3 reads CASSLTWDTEAFF. The CDR3 coding sequence is TGTGCCAGCAGTTTGACATGGGACACTGAAGCTTTCTTT.

The chain links TRBV10-3 to TRBJ2-3; D may be TRBD2 (6 bases). Germline lookup yields CDR1 ENHRY and CDR2 SYGVKD. V was cut by 0 bases and J by 4 bases, with 14 bases left in between. The CDR3 length is 16 residues. The CDR3 here is CAISESGGLGADTQYF. CDR3 nucleotide sequence: TGTGCCATCAGTGAGTCCGGGGGATTGGGTGCAGATACGCAGTATTTT.

This rearrangement joins TRBV28 to TRBJ2-1; D gene ambiguous. The CDR3 is 16 residues long. Trimming took 7 bases from V and 1 from J, leaving 17 bases between them. The V gene's germline CDR1 is MDHEN and CDR2 SYDVKM. CDR3 nucleotide sequence: TGTGCCAGCAATCCCACGGGCTCGAGATCCTACAATGAGCAGTTCTTC. It codes for CASNPTGSRSYNEQFF.

The rearrangement links TRBV9 to TRBJ1-2; no clear D. V lost 0 bases, J lost 8 bases, and 11 bases lay in between. CDR1 and CDR2 (germline): SGDLS, YYNGEE. The CDR3 extends over 13 amino acids. The CDR3 protein is CASSVGPLSGYTF. The CDR3 DNA reads as TGTGCCAGCAGCGTAGGGCCGTTGAGCGGCTACACCTTC.

The chain carries TRBV5-1 and TRBJ1-1; 8 positions match TRBD1. Germline-derived CDR1 and CDR2 are SGHRS and YFSETQ. With V trimmed by 4 bases and J by 5 bases, 7 bases remained unmatched. The CDR3 runs 14 residues. CDR3 DNA sequence: TGCGCCAGCAGCCCGTGGACAGGGAATACTGAAGCTTTCTTT. Amino acid sequence: CASSPWTGNTEAFF.

Many counts were recorded for this clonotype. The chain is built from TRBV7-9 and TRBJ2-1; no clear D. The CDR3 has 14 residues. Trimming shortened V by 4 bases and J by 9 bases, and 16 bases separated the two germline ends. From germline, CDR1 is SEHNR and CDR2 FQNEAQ (reference sequence). The CDR3 DNA reads as TGTGCCAGCAGCTCAAACAACCAATCCCCTGAGCAGTTCTTC. Translated, it gives CASSSNNQSPEQFF.

The CDR3 is CASSFHSDLYNEQFF. The CDR3 bases are TGTGCCAGCAGTTTCCACTCCGATCTCTACAATGAGCAGTTCTTC. The gene calls are TRBV28 and TRBJ2-1, with unresolved D. CDR1 and CDR2 from the germline V gene are MDHEN and SYDVKM. The CDR3 totals 15 residues. Trimming shortened V by 3 bases and J by 3 bases, and 12 bases separated the two germline ends. Full variable domain (outside the CDR3, taken from reference TRBV28 and TRBJ2-1): DVKVTQSSRYLVKRTGEKVFLECVQDMDHENMFWYRQDPGLGLRLIYFSYDVKMKEKGDIPEGYSVSREKKERFSLILESASTNQTSMYLCASSFHSDLYNEQFFGPGTRLTVL.

This clonotype was seen many times. The chain recombines TRBV11-1 with TRBJ2-1, with 11 bases matching TRBD2. The CDR3 is 18 amino acids. J was trimmed by 5 bases and V by 3 bases; bases with no gene match: 12. In germline, CDR1 is SGHAT, CDR2 FQDESV (reference sequence). CDR3 residues: CASSLALAGAQLNNEQFF. The CDR3 DNA follows: TGTGCCAGCAGCTTGGCACTAGCGGGGGCCCAATTAAACAATGAGCAGTTCTTC.

This clonotype was counted at least ten times. The chain combines TRBV7-9 with TRBJ2-7; D unresolved. The CDR3 extends over 15 amino acids. Germline CDR1 SEHNR, CDR2 FQNEAQ (reference sequence). V dropped 0 bases and J dropped 0 bases, with 9 bases sitting between them. The CDR3 here is CASSLARSFSYEQYF. The CDR3 DNA reads TGTGCCAGCAGCTTAGCGCGCTCCTTCTCCTACGAGCAGTACTTC.